The T cell receptor (beta chain) under discussion was sequenced for a study of control samples from healthy donors and cancer patients. Here immunoSEQ multiplex PCR was the method, and the copy in TCRdb shows in-frame clones only, minus some. This sample has approximately 140,000 clones, with just under 95% found just once. Deletions cut 5 bases from V and 6 bases from J, with 10 bases between. The CDR3 has 13 amino acids. In germline, CDR1 is SGHNT, CDR2 YENEEA. The clonotype was recovered from a man in his thirties or forties in good health. The chain uses TRBV11-3 and TRBJ2-2; D is ambiguous. The sequencing sample was made of blood. CDR3 DNA: TGTGCCAGCAGCCCCAGTTTATCCGGGGAGCTGTTTTTT. This encodes CASSPSLSGELFF.